These 11 T cell receptor beta chains were sequenced from one sample in a study of low-dose radiotherapy and immunotherapy resistance in tumors. Time point in this sample: after trial treatment. The treatment is: LDRT plus nivolumab, ipilimumab, low-dose cyclophosphamide and aspirin (RACIN trial). Primers used for first-strand cDNA, a TRAV- and TRBV-specific set, covered both alpha and beta chains. TCRs were put through 20 PCR cycles of amplification with Phusion. A constant-region primer and the V-primer adapter served as the primer pair. TCRdb fed the reads into MiXCR, producing one record per CDR3 protein. This table holds tens of thousands of distinct CDR3 sequences, 25% found once. Specimen: PBMCs, collected after low-dose radiotherapy plus immunotherapy. These receptors were taken from a male donor with prostate cancer.

V gene TRBV6-1 combines with J gene TRBJ2-1; 8 bases match TRBD2. V lost 10 bases and J lost 7; bases outside the gene matches: 9. The CDR3 length is 13 residues. Germline V gives CDR1 MNHNS, CDR2 SASEGT. DNA for the CDR3: TGTGCCACCCTAGCGGGTGGTAGGAATGAGCAGTTCTTC. Translated, it gives CATLAGGRNEQFF.

The chain uses TRBV5-1 and TRBJ2-7; D might be TRBD2 (8 bases). CDR1 is SGHRS, CDR2 YFSETQ, per germline. This CDR3 is built from 15 residues. Deletions cut 5 bases from V and 6 bases from J, with 21 bases between. The CDR3 DNA is TGCGCCAGCAGGCCAGACGGGAGGGGGCCGGGCGAGCAGTACTTC. It translates to CASRPDGRGPGEQYF.

The chain links TRBV5-1 to TRBJ2-1; unclear D gene. Germline CDR1 reads SGHRS; CDR2 reads YFSETQ. The CDR3 is 13 residues long. Trimming removed 3 bases at V and 4 bases at J, with 8 bases between. CDR3 amino acids: CASSSPGYNEQFF. CDR3 nucleotides: TGCGCCAGCAGCTCCCCTGGGTACAATGAGCAGTTCTTC.

This clonotype was observed at least ten times. The rearrangement uses TRBV27 and TRBJ1-5, with D possibly being TRBD1 (5 bases). Germline loops: CDR1 MNHEY, CDR2 SMNVEV (reference sequence). CDR3 size: 14 residues. V lost 3 bases to trimming and J lost 3 bases, with 9 bases between them. The CDR3 nucleotides are TGTGCCAGCAGTTTCCGGGGGTCCAATCAGCCCCAGCATTTT. Translating it yields CASSFRGSNQPQHF.

This clonotype was counted many times. The chain joins TRBV5-4 to TRBJ2-2; 14 bases fit TRBD2. Trimming removed 6 bases from V and 6 bases from J; junction bases left unmatched: 7. From germline, CDR1 is SGHNT and CDR2 YYREEE (reference sequence). The CDR3 consists of 16 residues. The CDR3 loop is CASNKGLAGVPGELFF. The CDR3 DNA reads TGTGCCAGCAACAAGGGACTAGCGGGAGTCCCCGGGGAGCTGTTTTTT.

Remarks on this clonotype: This sequence is one base from a far larger clone and is likely a read error. This chain joins TRBV6-1 and TRBJ1-2, with D unresolved. CDR1 is MNHNS, CDR2 SASEGT, per germline. This CDR3 has 16 residues. The CDR3 coding sequence is TGCGCCAGCAGAGCGGAGGAGGGCCACTCTAACTATGGCTACATCTTC. This sequence encodes CASRAEEGHSNYGYIF.

This clonotype came up many times. The chain uses TRBV7-9 and TRBJ2-1; 9 nucleotides line up with TRBD2. CDR3 length equals 15 residues. Losses at the gene ends were 4 bases for V and 5 bases for J; bases not matched to a gene: 6. Germline V gene sequence: CDR1 SEHNR, CDR2 FQNEAQ (reference sequence). CDR3 in amino acids: CASSSSGLADNEQFF. The CDR3 bases are TGTGCCAGCAGCTCATCGGGACTAGCCGACAATGAGCAGTTCTTC.

Turning to this clonotype: A far larger clone is just one base off, so this is likely a read error. The gene calls are TRBV3-1 and TRBJ2-5; either TRBD1 or TRBD2 may fit D (5 bases each). Germline loops: CDR1 LGHDT, CDR2 YNNKEL (reference sequence). This CDR3 spans 16 amino acids. Trimming removed 5 bases from V and 5 bases from J, with 21 bases in between. In nucleotides, the CDR3 is TGTGCCAGCAGCAGCGACCGGGAAGACCGGGGCGAGACCCAGTACTTC. Its protein product is CASSSDREDRGETQYF.

By share, this clonotype ranks as medium-sized. J is TRBJ2-1 and V is TRBV20-1, with 7 bases matching TRBD1. Losses at the gene ends were 5 bases for V and 0 bases for J; bases not matched to a gene: 7. Germline values: CDR1 DFQATT, CDR2 SNEGSKA (reference sequence). CDR3 length equals 15 residues. The DNA of the CDR3 is TGCAGTGCTGGGACAGTTGAATACTCCTACAATGAGCAGTTCTTC. Translating it yields CSAGTVEYSYNEQFF.

This clonotype was detected ten times or more. This sequence joins TRBV2 and TRBJ2-1; 7 nucleotides line up with TRBD2. The CDR3 has 15 amino acids. V lost 5 bases to trimming and J lost 8 bases; unmatched junction nucleotides: 12. The V gene's germline CDR1 is SNHLY and CDR2 FYNNEI. In DNA, the CDR3 is TGTGCCAGCAGTCCTGTAGCGGGCCCCGGGCATGAGCAGTTCTTC. Translated, it gives CASSPVAGPGHEQFF. The complete variable domain, with remaining parts taken from reference TRBV2 and TRBJ2-1, reads EPEVTQTPSHQVTQMGQEVILRCVPISNHLYFYWYRQILGQKVEFLVSFYNNEISEKSEIFDDQFSVERPDGSNFTLKIRSTKLEDSAMYFCASSPVAGPGHEQFFGPGTRLTVL.

This clonotype was seen at least ten times. The CDR3 nucleotides are TGCAGCGTTGAGTCCCAGCGGGAGGGCCAGCAGCAGTTCTTC. It codes for CSVESQREGQQQFF. The chain has TRBV29-1 and TRBJ2-1, with TRBD2 identical over 10 bases. Trimming removed 3 bases from V and 11 bases from J; junction bases left unmatched: 10. The CDR3 sequence is 14 residues long. The V gene's germline CDR1 is SQVTM and CDR2 ANQGSEA.